Listed here are 27 T cell receptor beta chains from one sample, sequenced in a study of CXCR3-negative and CXCR3-positive naive CD8 T cells (dated by TCRdb to about 2019). Sequencing instrument: NextSeq 550. The Human TCR Profiling Kit (MiLaboratory) was used to make UMI-labeled 5' RACE TRB cDNA libraries. The reads underwent TCRdb reprocessing, giving one record for each CDR3 protein sequence and no DNA. For this sample, the table gives roughly 39,000 distinct CDR3 sequences. The ten most abundant clones make up approximately 12% of the sample. The sequenced material came from memory CD8+ T cells from blood. The cell subset or site label, as the study defines it: conventional CD8+ memory T cells (TMEM), sorted as controls. The receptors shown here come from a human donor in good health. Some clones in this sample may be carry-over from other donors' samples.

The chain joins TRBV15 to TRBJ2-3; TCRdb lists TRBD1, though no DNA is available to test this call. The CDR3 totals 14 residues. Per germline, CDR1 LNHNV and CDR2 YYDKDF (reference sequence). The CDR3 here is CATSRQEPTDTQYF.

According to its frequency, this clonotype is medium-sized (0.01 to 0.1%). The chain carries TRBV9 and TRBJ1-1; TCRdb selects TRBD1, and the lack of DNA leaves this call unchecked. This CDR3 is 15 amino acids long. The germline V gene has CDR1 SGDLS and CDR2 YYNGEE. CDR3 loop: CASQAGTGGNTEAFF.

This chain connects TRBV14 to TRBJ2-5; TCRdb designates TRBD1, a call that cannot be tested without DNA. Germline loops: CDR1 SGHDN, CDR2 FVKESK. This CDR3 contains 15 residues. CDR3 region: CASSQVGGTQETQYF.

V and J are TRBV5-4 and TRBJ2-2; TCRdb's assignment of TRBD2 cannot be checked, as there is no DNA. The CDR3 consists of 20 residues. Germline CDR1 and CDR2: SGHNT and YYREEE (reference sequence). The CDR3 here is CASSMGLAGGRTVGTGELFF.

CDR3 residues: CSARVGRDYEQYF. The rearrangement links TRBV20-1 to TRBJ2-7; absent DNA, TCRdb's TRBD2 call cannot be checked. The CDR3 covers 13 residues. Germline V gene data show CDR1 as DFQATT and CDR2 as SNEGSKA (reference sequence).

The chain recombines TRBV20-1 with TRBJ2-3; TCRdb picks TRBD2, but there is no DNA to check that call. The CDR3 extends over 14 amino acids. CDR1 DFQATT and CDR2 SNEGSKA come from the germline V gene (reference sequence). This CDR3 is CSASSAGRGDTQYF.

This rearrangement joins TRBV28 to TRBJ2-3; the D call of TRBD1 rests on TCRdb alone, since no DNA is present to check it. This CDR3 has 14 amino acids. Looked up from germline, CDR1 is MDHEN and CDR2 is SYDVKM. CDR3 region: CASSLGQDTDTQYF.

V is TRBV6-2 or TRBV6-3 and J is TRBJ2-7. Germline-derived CDR1 and CDR2 are MNHEY and SVGEGT. The CDR3 runs 13 residues. The CDR3 spells CASSSTRSYEQYF.

The chain employs TRBV7-9 and TRBJ1-4. The germline V gene has CDR1 SEHNR and CDR2 FQNEAQ (reference sequence). The CDR3 extends over 14 amino acids. The CDR3 loop reads CASSLGGRNEKLFF.

The genes are TRBV5-1 and TRBJ1-1. The CDR3 is 12 amino acids. In germline, CDR1 is SGHRS, CDR2 YFSETQ. CDR3 sequence: CASSFTNTEAFF.

The CDR3 here is CSVEGAWHGYTF. The rearrangement links TRBV29-1 to TRBJ1-2; the TCRdb call, TRBD1, lacks DNA for checking. Germline V gene data show CDR1 as SQVTM and CDR2 as ANQGSEA. The CDR3 loop spans 12 amino acids. The entire variable domain, with the rest obtained from reference TRBV29-1 and TRBJ1-2, is as follows: SAVISQKPSRDICQRGTSLTIQCQVDSQVTMMFWYRQQPGQSLTLIATANQGSEATYESGFVIDKFPISRPNLTFSTLTVSNMSPEDSSIYLCSVEGAWHGYTFGSGTRLTVV.

The V and J genes are TRBV7-9 and TRBJ1-3; the D gene TCRdb calls, TRBD1, cannot be checked with no DNA. The CDR3 is 13 amino acids. From germline, CDR1 is SEHNR and CDR2 FQNEAQ (reference sequence). CDR3 sequence reads: CASSPLGGNTIYF.

The CDR3 spells CASSSAEMNTEAFF. V is TRBV27 and J is TRBJ1-1. This CDR3 contains 14 residues. Germline V gene data show CDR1 as MNHEY and CDR2 as SMNVEV (reference sequence).

This chain uses TRBV29-1 with TRBJ2-3; TCRdb's D gene call, TRBD1, goes unchecked for lack of DNA. CDR3 length equals 13 residues. Germline-derived CDR1 and CDR2 are SQVTM and ANQGSEA. This CDR3 is CSVDPTGADTQYF.

The rearrangement joins TRBV15 to TRBJ2-6. Looked up from germline, CDR1 is LNHNV and CDR2 is YYDKDF (reference sequence). This CDR3 has 14 residues. CDR3 residues: CATSEYSGANVLTF.

This rearrangement joins TRBV7-9 to TRBJ2-5; TCRdb names TRBD1, which stays unverified in the absence of DNA. The CDR3 is 14 amino acids. CDR1 is SEHNR and CDR2 is FQNEAQ in the germline V gene (reference sequence). The CDR3 protein is CASNHTGGGETQYF.

The V gene is TRBV25-1, the J gene TRBJ2-7. Germline-derived CDR1 and CDR2 are MGHDK and SYGVNS. The CDR3 spans 15 residues. CDR3 region: CASSGAAGSSYEQYF.

The genes are TRBV7-9 and TRBJ2-3; the TCRdb call, TRBD1, lacks DNA for checking. The CDR3 length is 15 residues. Germline CDR1 and CDR2: SEHNR and FQNEAQ (reference sequence). CDR3 sequence reads: CASSFPVGSADTQYF. Drawing the rest from reference TRBV7-9 and TRBJ2-3, the complete variable domain is DTGVSQNPRHKITKRGQNVTFRCDPISEHNRLYWYRQTLGQGPEFLTYFQNEAQLEKSRLLSDRFSAERPKGSFSTLEIQRTEQGDSAMYLCASSFPVGSADTQYFGPGTRLTVL.

This chain connects TRBV15 to TRBJ1-1. CDR1 is LNHNV and CDR2 is YYDKDF in the germline V gene (reference sequence). The CDR3 is 12 residues long. Here the CDR3 reads CATSRGWAEAFF.

The rearrangement links TRBV6-2 or TRBV6-3 to TRBJ2-1; absent DNA, TCRdb's TRBD1 call cannot be checked. Germline V gives CDR1 MNHEY, CDR2 SVGEGT. This CDR3 region has 12 residues. The chain's CDR3 is CASSQTGNEQFF.

The chain is built from TRBV6-2 or TRBV6-3 and TRBJ2-2. This CDR3 is built from 14 residues. Germline lookup yields CDR1 MNHEY and CDR2 SVGEGT. CDR3 loop: CASRRVSDTGELFF.

This chain connects TRBV20-1 to TRBJ2-7; with no DNA, the TCRdb D assignment of TRBD1 cannot be verified. The CDR3 spans 17 residues. Germline V gives CDR1 DFQATT, CDR2 SNEGSKA (reference sequence). The CDR3 spells CSAKDRDRSFLAYEQYF.

V usage is TRBV10-3 and J usage is TRBJ2-4. Germline V gene lookup returns CDR1 ENHRY and CDR2 SYGVKD. This CDR3 contains 15 residues. CDR3 in amino acids: CATKGVEDTKNIQYF.

In terms of frequency, this clonotype is medium-sized. The gene calls are TRBV7-3 and TRBJ2-3. Germline CDR1 and CDR2: SGHTA and FQGTGA. This CDR3 has 14 amino acids. CDR3 in amino acids: CASSFLGNTDTQYF.

This CDR3 is CASSLLSGSSYEQYF. The V call is TRBV7-3, the J call TRBJ2-7. Germline V CDR1 and CDR2: SGHTA, FQGTGA. The length of the CDR3 is 15 residues.

The chain carries TRBV24-1 and TRBJ2-7; TCRdb's D call, TRBD1, is unchecked because there is no DNA. The length of the CDR3 is 13 residues. Germline CDR1 is KGHDR and CDR2 is SFDVKD. This CDR3 reads CATKTRGAYEQYF.

The rearrangement uses TRBV7-9 and TRBJ1-2. Germline assignment: CDR1 SEHNR and CDR2 FQNEAQ (reference sequence). This CDR3 region has 11 residues. This chain's CDR3 is CASSSFSGYTF.